The text below deals with one T cell receptor beta chain. Per the original data handling: Amplification of reference gene primers was used by the study to estimate nucleated cell counts. Libraries were prepared by immunoSEQ multiplex PCR; TCRdb keeps only in-frame clonotypes and omits some of them. The DNA gave D and trimming, while V, J and clone size come from that table. This table holds over 250,000 clones, about 83% found once. CDR1 and CDR2 from the germline V gene are MNHEY and SVGAGI. The CDR3 sequence is 14 residues long. V was cut by 0 bases and J by 2 bases, with 7 bases left in between. The sample comes from a study of blood T cell repertoires in COVID-19.

What was sequenced was peripheral blood. The sequence was collected from a woman in her forties or fifties who had recovered from COVID-19. V gene TRBV6-5 combines with J gene TRBJ1-2; D is undetermined. The CDR3 loop is CASSYSQQNYGYTF. CDR3 in DNA: TGTGCCAGCAGTTACTCACAGCAAAACTATGGCTACACCTTC.